Reported below is one T cell receptor beta chain. Its antigen target is currently unknown. Per-nucleotide qualities are absent, and no much larger clonotype sits a single base away. This sample is drawn from a study of immune characteristics of hereditary and idiopathic chronic pancreatitis. For the wider study: The study profiled local pancreatic immune cells and TCRbeta repertoires in hereditary and idiopathic chronic pancreatitis compared with control organ donor pancreases. TCRbeta sequencing covered a few control pancreases, under 10 hereditary chronic pancreatitis pancreases and 6 idiopathic chronic pancreatitis pancreases. Minimal in vitro experimental manipulation of pancreas-infiltrating T cells was the reason the gDNA-based approach was selected.

The library was obtained by the immunoSEQ multiplex PCR assay. From pancreatic genomic DNA, the TCRbeta CDR3 region along with adjacent sequences was amplified and then sequenced. As for how the authors treated the data: Productive clonality and productive rearrangement counts were measured along with repertoire diversity, which was expressed as a mean normalized Shannon-Wiener index. The nonparametric Mann-Whitney U test was used to compare repertoire metrics between the control and chronic pancreatitis groups. CDR3beta sequences with identical amino acid composition and length across subjects were defined as shared clonotypes. TCRdb's version of the immuneACCESS table is confined to in-frame rearrangements and falls short of the full clone set. An unresolved V gene accounts for under half of the shortfall where checked; the remainder is of unknown origin. From that table come the V and J calls and clone size; the DNA was used to work out D and trimming. This sample gives about 1,400 clones in total; under 75% of them show up just once. The biggest ten clones account for around 16% of the sample.

Chronic pancreatitis pancreas tissue was obtained from patients undergoing total pancreatectomy with islet autotransplantation (TPIAT). None of the chronic pancreatitis patients included in the study had a known history of diabetes. For TCRbeta sequencing, genomic DNA was extracted directly from bulk pancreas tissue without sorting T cells. At two US centers, pancreas tissues from patients and organ donors were collected on a consecutive basis. V lost 8 bases and J lost 9 bases, and the count of bases not matched to a germline gene is 7. The CDR3 numbers 13 residues from cysteine through phenylalanine. The CDR3 DNA has 39 bases and is translated from base 1. The paper's findings and limits, for the study overall: Chronic pancreatitis caused by alcohol use was excluded from the study. Numbers of productive TCR rearrangements correlated positively with disease severity scores among 10 to 15 chronic pancreatitis patients. Patient tissue was available only at the time of TPIAT, so disease duration differences may have influenced immune findings. Both chronic pancreatitis groups showed significantly increased TCRbeta repertoire diversity and reduced clonality versus controls. Vbeta-Jbeta gene family usage, including TRBV10, TRBV19, TRBV23 and TRBV5, differed between hereditary and idiopathic chronic pancreatitis.

The chain joins TRBV12-3 or TRBV12-4 to TRBJ2-1, with 10 middle bases fitting TRBD2. This clonotype originated in a human donor with chronic pancreatitis. The sequencing input was pancreas tissue with hereditary chronic pancreatitis. For the CDR3, the sequence is CASWSAGGLEQFF. Here is the DNA: TGTGCCAGCTGGTCAGCGGGGGGGCTTGAGCAGTTCTTC.